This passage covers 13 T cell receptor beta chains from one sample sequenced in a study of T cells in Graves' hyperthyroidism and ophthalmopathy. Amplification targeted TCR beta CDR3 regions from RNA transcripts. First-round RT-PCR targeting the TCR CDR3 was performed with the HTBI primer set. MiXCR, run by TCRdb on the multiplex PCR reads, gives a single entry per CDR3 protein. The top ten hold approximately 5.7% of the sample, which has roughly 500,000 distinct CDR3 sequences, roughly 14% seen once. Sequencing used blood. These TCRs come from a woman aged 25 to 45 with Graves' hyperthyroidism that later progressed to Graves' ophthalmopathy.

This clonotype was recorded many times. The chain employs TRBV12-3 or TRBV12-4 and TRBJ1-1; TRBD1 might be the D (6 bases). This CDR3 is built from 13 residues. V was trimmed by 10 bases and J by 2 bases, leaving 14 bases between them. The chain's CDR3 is CATLDSLNTEAFF. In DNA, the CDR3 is TGTGCCACCCTGGACAGCCTTAACACTGAAGCTTTCTTT.

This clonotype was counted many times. CDR3 in amino acids: CAIMEGGRVTEAFF. CDR3 DNA: TGTGCCATCATGGAGGGGGGAAGAGTCACTGAAGCTTTCTTT. V gene TRBV10-3 combines with J gene TRBJ1-1; a possible D gene is TRBD1 (6 bases). Germline V CDR1 and CDR2: ENHRY, SYGVKD. The CDR3 loop spans 14 amino acids. With 7 bases removed from V and 4 bases from J, the gap between germline ends came to 16 bases.

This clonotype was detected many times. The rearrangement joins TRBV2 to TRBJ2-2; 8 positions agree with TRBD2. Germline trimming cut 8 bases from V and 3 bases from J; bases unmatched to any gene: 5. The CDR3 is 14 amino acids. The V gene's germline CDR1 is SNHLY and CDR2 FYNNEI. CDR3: CASEAGEDTGELFF. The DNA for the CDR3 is TGTGCCAGCGAAGCGGGAGAGGACACCGGGGAGCTGTTTTTT.

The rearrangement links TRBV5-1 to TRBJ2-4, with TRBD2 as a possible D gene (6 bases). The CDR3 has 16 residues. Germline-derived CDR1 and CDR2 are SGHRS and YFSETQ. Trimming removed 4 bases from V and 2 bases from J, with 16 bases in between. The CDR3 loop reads CASSQTGTESKNIQYF. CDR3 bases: TGCGCCAGCAGCCAGACCGGGACTGAGTCCAAAAACATTCAGTACTTC.

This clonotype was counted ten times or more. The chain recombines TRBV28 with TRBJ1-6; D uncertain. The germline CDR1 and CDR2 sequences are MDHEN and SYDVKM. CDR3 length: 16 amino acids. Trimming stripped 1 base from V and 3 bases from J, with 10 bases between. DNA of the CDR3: TGTGCCAGCAGTTTATATTCCGGAAACTATAATTCACCCCTCCACTTT. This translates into CASSLYSGNYNSPLHF.

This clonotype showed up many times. This CDR3 is CATSDPTRSSYNEQFF. CDR3 DNA sequence: TGTGCCACCAGTGACCCGACCCGTAGCTCCTACAATGAGCAGTTCTTC. The rearrangement uses TRBV24-1 and TRBJ2-1; no firm D call. This CDR3 region has 16 residues. The germline V and J ends were trimmed by 4 bases and 0 bases, with 12 bases remaining between them. The V gene's germline CDR1 is KGHDR and CDR2 SFDVKD.

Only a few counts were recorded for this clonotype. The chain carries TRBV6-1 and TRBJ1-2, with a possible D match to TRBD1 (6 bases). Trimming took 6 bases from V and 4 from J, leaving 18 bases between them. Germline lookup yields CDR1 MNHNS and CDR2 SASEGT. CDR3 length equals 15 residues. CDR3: CASRTATGYGYGYTF. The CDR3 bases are TGTGCCAGCAGAACCGCCACAGGGTACGGCTATGGCTACACCTTC.

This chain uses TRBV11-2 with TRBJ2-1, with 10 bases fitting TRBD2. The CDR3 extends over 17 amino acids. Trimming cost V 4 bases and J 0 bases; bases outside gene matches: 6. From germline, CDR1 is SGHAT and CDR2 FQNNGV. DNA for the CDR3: TGTGCCAGCAGCTCGGGACTAGCGATTACCTCCTACAATGAGCAGTTCTTC. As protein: CASSSGLAITSYNEQFF.

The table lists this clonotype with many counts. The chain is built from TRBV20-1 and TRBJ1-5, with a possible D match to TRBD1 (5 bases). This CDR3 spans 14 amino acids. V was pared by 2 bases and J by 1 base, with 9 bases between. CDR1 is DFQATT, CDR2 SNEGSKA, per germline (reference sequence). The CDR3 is CSARPGPSNQPQHF. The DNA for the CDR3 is TGCAGTGCTAGACCGGGACCGAGCAATCAGCCCCAGCATTTT.

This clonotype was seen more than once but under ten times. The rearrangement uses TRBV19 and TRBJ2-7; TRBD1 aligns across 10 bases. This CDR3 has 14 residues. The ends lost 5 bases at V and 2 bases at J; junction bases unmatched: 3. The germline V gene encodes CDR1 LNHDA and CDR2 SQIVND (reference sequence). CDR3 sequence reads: CASSRDRGPYEQYF. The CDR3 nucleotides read TGTGCCAGTAGTCGGGACAGGGGTCCCTACGAGCAGTACTTC.

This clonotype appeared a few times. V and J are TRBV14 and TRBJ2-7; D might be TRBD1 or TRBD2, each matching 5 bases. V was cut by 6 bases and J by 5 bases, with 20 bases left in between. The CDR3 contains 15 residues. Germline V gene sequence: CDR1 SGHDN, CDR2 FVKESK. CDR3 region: CASRASGQQPHEQYF. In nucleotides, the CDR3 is TGTGCCAGCAGGGCCTCGGGGCAACAACCCCACGAGCAGTACTTC.

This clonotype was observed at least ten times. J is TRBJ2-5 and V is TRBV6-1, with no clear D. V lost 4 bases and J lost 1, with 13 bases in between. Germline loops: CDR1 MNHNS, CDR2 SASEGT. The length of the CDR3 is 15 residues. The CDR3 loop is CASSVLPQTQETQYF. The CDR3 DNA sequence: TGTGCCAGCAGTGTTCTTCCGCAGACCCAAGAGACCCAGTACTTC.

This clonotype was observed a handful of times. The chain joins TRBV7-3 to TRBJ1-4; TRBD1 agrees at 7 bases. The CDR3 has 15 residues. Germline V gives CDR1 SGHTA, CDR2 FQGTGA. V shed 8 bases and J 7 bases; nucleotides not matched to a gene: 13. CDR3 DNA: TGTGCCAGCGTGACCGAGGGGGCGCCCGGTGAAAAACTGTTTTTT. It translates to CASVTEGAPGEKLFF.